These 31 T cell receptor beta chains came from one sample sequenced in a study of T-cell reconstitution after alpha-beta-depleted transplantation in children. Unique molecular identifiers were incorporated when the TCRbeta library was constructed. Via MiXCR, TCRdb re-called the PCR reads, giving one row per CDR3 protein. The sample lists 450,000 to 600,000 distinct CDR3 sequences, 13% occurring once. The source material was PBMCs, mostly from graft donor cells, sampled 360 days after TCRalphabeta/CD19-depleted stem cell transplant. The receptors originated from a male patient between 5 and 17 years old who had a stem cell transplant for acute myeloid leukemia, so the T cells may come from the graft donor.

This clonotype was counted ten times or more. This rearrangement joins TRBV7-3 to TRBJ2-2; no clear D. There are 14 residues in the CDR3. CDR1 and CDR2 (germline): SGHTA, FQGTGA. Trimming pared 7 bases from V and 4 bases from J, leaving 13 bases between. The CDR3 reads CASTPARGTGELFF. The CDR3 nucleotides are TGTGCCAGCACTCCTGCGCGAGGCACCGGGGAGCTGTTTTTT. Supplemented by reference TRBV7-3 and TRBJ2-2, the full variable domain reads GAGVSQTPSNKVTEKGKYVELRCDPISGHTALYWYRQSLGQGPEFLIYFQGTGAADDSGLPNDRFFAVRPEGSVSTLKIQRTERGDSAVYLCASTPARGTGELFFGEGSRLTVL.

This clonotype was detected only a few times. This chain uses TRBV10-3 with TRBJ2-7; weak D call: TRBD2 (6 bases). The CDR3 consists of 17 residues. Looked up from germline, CDR1 is ENHRY and CDR2 is SYGVKD. Trimming removed 0 bases from V and 0 bases from J, with 15 bases in between. The DNA of the CDR3 is TGTGCCATCAGTGAGTCATTCGGGGGAGAGAGCTCCTACGAGCAGTACTTC. Amino acids: CAISESFGGESSYEQYF.

This clonotype appeared a few times. The J gene is TRBJ2-5, the V gene TRBV5-1, with D hard to call. CDR1 is SGHRS, CDR2 YFSETQ, per germline. The CDR3 runs to 14 residues. The germline V and J ends were trimmed by 3 bases and 5 bases, with 14 bases remaining between them. CDR3 in DNA: TGCGCCAGCAGCTCCCAGCCGGGCGCGGAGACCCAGTACTTC. This codes for CASSSQPGAETQYF. Based on the CDR3 plus reference TRBV5-1 and TRBJ2-5, the full variable domain is KAGVTQTPRYLIKTRGQQVTLSCSPISGHRSVSWYQQTPGQGLQFLFEYFSETQRNKGNFPGRFSGRQFSNSRSEMNVSTLELGDSALYLCASSSQPGAETQYFGPGTRLLVL.

This clonotype showed up many times. CDR3 loop: CASSPLRTDTQYF. CDR3 nucleotides: TGTGCCAGCAGCCCCCTCCGCACAGATACGCAGTATTTT. The rearrangement joins TRBV7-2 to TRBJ2-3; D not certain. Trimming cost V 5 bases and J 1 base, with 7 bases left between them. Germline V lookup: CDR1 SGHTA, CDR2 FQGNSA. The CDR3 sequence is 13 residues long.

In its sample, this clonotype was seen a few times. V usage is TRBV29-1 and J usage is TRBJ2-1; TRBD2 matches at 10 bases. Germline CDR1 SQVTM, CDR2 ANQGSEA. V gave up 2 bases and J gave up 8 bases; unmatched junction bases: 6. The CDR3 is 14 amino acids. CDR3 DNA sequence: TGCAGCGTTGAATTACTAGCGGGATATGATGAGCAGTTCTTC. It encodes CSVELLAGYDEQFF.

This clonotype was found a few times. This chain joins TRBV7-2 and TRBJ2-7, with D uncertain. The V end was cut by 0 bases, the J end by 6 bases, with 9 bases between. From germline, CDR1 is SGHTA and CDR2 FQGNSA. This CDR3 spans 13 amino acids. This chain's CDR3 is CASSLAGWSEQYF. In DNA form, the CDR3 reads TGTGCCAGCAGCTTAGCTGGATGGTCCGAGCAGTACTTC.

The chain employs TRBV28 and TRBJ2-7; weak D call: TRBD1 (7 bases). The CDR3 is 13 amino acids. The V end lost 8 bases, the J end lost 3 bases, and 14 bases lay between the germline ends. Per germline, CDR1 MDHEN and CDR2 SYDVKM. The DNA for the CDR3 is TGTGCCAGCGGGGGGACAGACCACTACGAGCAGTACTTC. Protein: CASGGTDHYEQYF.

The rearrangement joins TRBV29-1 to TRBJ2-3; weak D call: TRBD2 (6 bases). CDR3 length: 14 residues. The germline V gene encodes CDR1 SQVTM and CDR2 ANQGSEA. Trimming took 3 bases from V and 11 from J, leaving 21 bases between them. CDR3 protein: CSVDFRGLKLLQYF. Written as DNA, the CDR3 is TGCAGCGTTGACTTCCGGGGGTTGAAGCTCCTGCAGTATTTT.

This clonotype has a count of ten or more. The chain is built from TRBV28 and TRBJ2-7; D gene uncertain. V was shortened by 3 bases and J by 0 bases, with 9 bases between the two germline ends. Germline V gene data show CDR1 as MDHEN and CDR2 as SYDVKM. The CDR3 has 14 amino acids. The CDR3 region is CASSFSGVSYEQYF. The CDR3 DNA is TGTGCCAGCAGTTTTTCCGGTGTCTCCTACGAGCAGTACTTC.

This clonotype was detected many times. This chain connects TRBV2 to TRBJ2-5; D not certain. The CDR3 has 11 amino acids. Germline V gene data show CDR1 as SNHLY and CDR2 as FYNNEI. V was trimmed by 4 bases and J by 3 bases, leaving 3 bases between them. CDR3 in DNA: TGTGCCAGCAGTGGAGAAGAGACCCAGTACTTC. Translated, it gives CASSGEETQYF.

This clonotype was found a few times. J is TRBJ2-1 and V is TRBV20-1; 7 bases fit TRBD2. This CDR3 contains 19 residues. Germline trimming cut 1 base from V and 0 bases from J; bases unmatched to any gene: 15. CDR1 and CDR2 (germline): DFQATT, SNEGSKA (reference sequence). CDR3 sequence reads: CSARGGWEGPWGSYNEQFF. DNA of the CDR3: TGCAGTGCTAGAGGGGGGTGGGAGGGTCCTTGGGGCTCCTACAATGAGCAGTTCTTC.

The chain couples TRBV12-3 or TRBV12-4 to TRBJ2-1; 8 nucleotides line up with TRBD1. Trimming removed 2 bases from V and 2 bases from J; junction bases left unmatched: 14. This CDR3 has 19 residues. CDR3 sequence reads: CASSLMGQAAGGPYNEQFF. The CDR3 DNA sequence: TGTGCCAGCAGTTTAATGGGACAGGCGGCGGGTGGGCCCTACAATGAGCAGTTCTTC.

This clonotype was found many times. This chain uses TRBV5-1 with TRBJ2-7; the D gene is possibly TRBD2 (5 bases). This CDR3 spans 11 amino acids. Germline V CDR1 and CDR2: SGHRS, YFSETQ. The V gene lost 4 bases and the J gene lost 3 bases, with 5 bases spanning the gap. The CDR3 spells CASSDYYEQYF. The CDR3 coding sequence is TGCGCCAGCAGCGACTACTACGAGCAGTACTTC.

This clonotype was picked up a small number of times. The chain employs TRBV9 and TRBJ2-3, with D possibly TRBD2 on 5 matching bases. Trimming removed 0 bases from V and 2 bases from J, with 10 bases in between. This CDR3 region has 15 residues. The germline V gene has CDR1 SGDLS and CDR2 YYNGEE. The CDR3 DNA sequence: TGTGCCAGCAGCGTAGGGTCCCTAGCCACAGATACGCAGTATTTT. Protein: CASSVGSLATDTQYF.

The chain couples TRBV11-1 to TRBJ2-2; 9 bases match TRBD2. The CDR3 sequence is 18 residues long. Trimming cost V 5 bases and J 4 bases; bases outside gene matches: 14. Germline CDR1 SGHAT, CDR2 FQDESV (reference sequence). CDR3 in amino acids: CASSRETSGHYVTGELFF. DNA of the CDR3: TGTGCCAGCAGCCGAGAGACTAGCGGCCATTATGTCACCGGGGAGCTGTTTTTT. Combining the CDR3 with reference TRBV11-1 and TRBJ2-2 gives the whole variable domain EAEVAQSPRYKITEKSQAVAFWCDPISGHATLYWYRQILGQGPELLVQFQDESVVDDSQLPKDRFSAERLKGVDSTLKIQPAELGDSAMYLCASSRETSGHYVTGELFFGEGSRLTVL.

The gene calls are TRBV7-2 and TRBJ2-1; D gene uncertain. Germline loops: CDR1 SGHTA, CDR2 FQGNSA. Trimming left V 1 base short and J 9 bases short, with 10 bases between. The CDR3 has 13 amino acids. The CDR3 is CASSLVPASEQFF. CDR3 DNA: TGTGCCAGCAGCTTAGTTCCAGCAAGTGAGCAGTTCTTC.

This clonotype came up many times. The chain employs TRBV4-3 and TRBJ2-2, with a weak D call TRBD2 (6 bases). Germline CDR1 LGHNA, CDR2 YSLEER. The CDR3 covers 17 residues. Trimming left V 0 bases short and J 0 bases short, with 11 bases between. CDR3 region: CASSQDLGGANTGELFF. DNA for the CDR3: TGCGCCAGCAGCCAAGATTTAGGCGGGGCGAACACCGGGGAGCTGTTTTTT.

In its sample, this clonotype was seen many times. The genes are TRBV11-1 and TRBJ2-3; perhaps D is TRBD1 or TRBD2 (5 bases each). Germline CDR1 is SGHAT and CDR2 is FQDESV (reference sequence). The CDR3 is made up of 15 amino acids. The V gene lost 4 bases and the J gene lost 1 base, with 12 bases spanning the gap. Here the CDR3 DNA reads TGTGCCAGCAGCTCCCGGGACGGCCGCACAGATACGCAGTATTTT. This gives the protein CASSSRDGRTDTQYF.

This clonotype has more than one count but fewer than ten. This chain links TRBV11-2 with TRBJ2-1; 8 bases match TRBD2. Germline CDR1 SGHAT, CDR2 FQNNGV. Losses at the gene ends were 6 bases for V and 1 base for J; bases not matched to a gene: 11. This CDR3 has 17 amino acids. The CDR3 coding sequence is TGTGCCAGCAGGAAGTTAATGGCGGGAGGTTCCTACAATGAGCAGTTCTTC. Translation: CASRKLMAGGSYNEQFF.

This clonotype was counted between two and nine times. The rearrangement links TRBV21-1 to TRBJ2-3; TRBD2 is taken as the D call from the table, unchecked against the DNA. TRBV21-1 is a pseudogene locus. The CDR3 is made up of 15 amino acids. Here the CDR3 reads CASSKVRLGADTQYF. DNA of the CDR3: TGTGCCAGCAGCAAAGTTAGACTAGGGGCAGATACGCAGTATTTT.

The gene calls are TRBV4-3 and TRBJ2-7; TRBD1 is a possible D gene (5 bases). V was pared by 0 bases and J by 2 bases, with 17 bases between. The CDR3 loop spans 17 amino acids. The V gene's germline CDR1 is LGHNA and CDR2 YSLEER. The CDR3 is CASSQETASEWPYEQYF. In nucleotides, the CDR3 is TGCGCCAGCAGCCAAGAGACAGCTTCCGAATGGCCCTACGAGCAGTACTTC.

CDR3 sequence reads: CASIEGTGGLGSKNIQYF. The CDR3 nucleotides read TGTGCCAGTATTGAGGGGACAGGGGGCCTCGGATCCAAAAACATTCAGTACTTC. The chain combines TRBV19 with TRBJ2-4, with 12 bases that match TRBD1. V lost 7 bases and J lost 2; bases outside the gene matches: 12. Germline V lookup: CDR1 LNHDA, CDR2 SQIVND (reference sequence). CDR3 length: 18 residues.

This clonotype was seen repeatedly, ten times or more. The genes are TRBV29-1 and TRBJ2-7, with D hard to call. CDR3 length equals 12 residues. V was pared by 4 bases and J by 2 bases, with 9 bases between. CDR1 SQVTM and CDR2 ANQGSEA come from the germline V gene. CDR3 protein: CSVAADPYEQYF. CDR3 bases: TGCAGCGTTGCCGCGGACCCCTACGAGCAGTACTTC.

This rearrangement joins TRBV2 to TRBJ2-7, with D perhaps TRBD2 (5 bases). Trimming took 6 bases from V and 6 from J, leaving 21 bases between them. Germline V CDR1 and CDR2: SNHLY, FYNNEI. The CDR3 extends over 15 amino acids. In nucleotides, the CDR3 is TGTGCCAGCAGAGAATGGGAGTTCGAACTCGTCGAGCAGTACTTC. It specifies CASREWEFELVEQYF.

The chain links TRBV11-2 to TRBJ2-1, with D possibly being TRBD1 (6 bases). Germline V gene sequence: CDR1 SGHAT, CDR2 FQNNGV. This CDR3 is built from 19 residues. The germline V and J ends were trimmed by 5 bases and 2 bases, with 25 bases remaining between them. The CDR3 DNA sequence: TGTGCCAGCAGCCAGATAACAGGGTCCCTAAGGGGTCCCTACAATGAGCAGTTCTTC. This encodes CASSQITGSLRGPYNEQFF.

This clonotype was seen at least ten times. This chain connects TRBV12-3 or TRBV12-4 to TRBJ2-1; 9 nucleotides agree with TRBD2. CDR3 length: 17 residues. J gave up 0 bases and V 3 bases, and 6 bases lay outside the gene matches. The CDR3 bases are TGTGCCAGCAGTTTTGGGCTAGCGGGAAGCTCCTACAATGAGCAGTTCTTC. Translated: CASSFGLAGSSYNEQFF.

In this sample, this clonotype turned up many times. This chain connects TRBV20-1 to TRBJ2-1; 7 positions agree with TRBD2. Trimming took 5 bases from V and 8 from J; bases not matched to a gene: 9. Germline V lookup: CDR1 DFQATT, CDR2 SNEGSKA (reference sequence). The CDR3 loop spans 13 amino acids. Written as DNA, the CDR3 is TGCAGTGCTGGGGACTACCAAGGGTATGAGCAGTTCTTC. It yields the protein CSAGDYQGYEQFF.

Only a few counts were recorded for this clonotype. The chain couples TRBV4-2 to TRBJ2-2, with D possibly matching TRBD2 (6 bases). V lost 5 bases and J lost 3, with 16 bases in between. Germline CDR1 is LGHNA and CDR2 is YNFKEQ. The CDR3 spans 16 residues. CDR3 DNA: TGTGCCAGCAGCTCCGGGGGTAGCGCTTACACCGGGGAGCTGTTTTTT. Protein product: CASSSGGSAYTGELFF.

This clonotype showed up just a few times. The genes are TRBV14 and TRBJ2-1; TRBD2 aligns across 11 bases. Germline CDR1 is SGHDN and CDR2 is FVKESK. This CDR3 spans 16 amino acids. The V and J ends lost 1 base and 9 bases, in that order; junction bases with no gene match: 8. DNA of the CDR3: TGTGCCAGCAGCCAAGGCGATAGCGGGAGGGCCGGTGAGCAGTTCTTC. This codes for CASSQGDSGRAGEQFF.

The table lists this clonotype with a few counts. The J gene is TRBJ2-1, the V gene TRBV6-5; D is possibly TRBD2 (6 bases). This CDR3 spans 12 amino acids. Germline-derived CDR1 and CDR2 are MNHEY and SVGAGI. Trimming removed 6 bases at V and 10 bases at J, with 13 bases between. The CDR3 here is CASSRPTSEQFF. DNA of the CDR3: TGTGCCAGCAGCCGGCCCACTAGCGAGCAGTTCTTC.

This clonotype was seen many times. This rearrangement joins TRBV3-1 to TRBJ2-5; 10 bases agree with TRBD1. V lost 5 bases to trimming and J lost 5 bases; unmatched junction nucleotides: 8. Germline V gives CDR1 LGHDT, CDR2 YNNKEL (reference sequence). The CDR3 runs 15 residues. CDR3 sequence: CASSERTGGPETQYF. The CDR3 coding sequence is TGTGCCAGCAGCGAACGGACAGGGGGACCCGAGACCCAGTACTTC.